What follows are 10 T cell receptor beta chains derived from one specimen sequenced in a study of identical twins. A single record per CDR3 protein comes from TCRdb applying MiXCR to the 5' RACE reads. The data show some 200,000 distinct CDR3 sequences, with around 8.1% seen just once and 1.9% held by the top ten. The data were also submitted as part of a second study, on yellow fever vaccine responses in identical twins.

Sequencing was done on a sample of memory (CD45RO+) T cells sorted from blood. The source is a woman between 18 and 30 years old in good health.

Ten or more counts support this clonotype. The chain is built from TRBV5-1 and TRBJ1-1, with D hard to call. Germline loops: CDR1 SGHRS, CDR2 YFSETQ. This CDR3 region has 14 residues. The V and J ends lost 1 base and 2 bases respectively, with 9 bases between them. The CDR3 nucleotides are TGCGCCAGCAGCTTGAACAGCGCTAACACTGAAGCTTTCTTT. Residues: CASSLNSANTEAFF. The full variable domain, its missing parts supplied by reference TRBV5-1 and TRBJ1-1, is KAGVTQTPRYLIKTRGQQVTLSCSPISGHRSVSWYQQTPGQGLQFLFEYFSETQRNKGNFPGRFSGRQFSNSRSEMNVSTLELGDSALYLCASSLNSANTEAFFGQGTRLTVV.

This clonotype was detected only a few times. J is TRBJ1-1 and V is TRBV12-3 or TRBV12-4; the D is unclear. V shed 3 bases and J shed 1 base, with 9 bases lying between them. The CDR3 is made up of 14 amino acids. The CDR3 loop is CASSFKRRNTEAFF. The CDR3 nucleotides are TGTGCCAGCAGTTTTAAACGGCGGAACACTGAAGCTTTCTTT.

This clonotype was picked up a small number of times. The chain has TRBV6-2 or TRBV6-3 and TRBJ2-7, with 10 bases matching TRBD2. From germline, CDR1 is MNHEY and CDR2 SVGEGT. V was clipped by 6 bases and J by 2 bases; unmatched bases: 13. CDR3 length: 17 residues. The CDR3 is CASSSPRASGSPYEQYF. In DNA, the CDR3 is TGTGCCAGCAGCTCCCCGCGGGCTAGCGGGAGTCCCTACGAGCAGTACTTC.

This clonotype was recorded many times. The V and J genes are TRBV28 and TRBJ2-3; 12 bases agree with TRBD2. The CDR3 totals 17 residues. V lost 3 bases, J lost 2 bases, and 6 bases stayed unmatched. Per the germline V gene, CDR1 is MDHEN and CDR2 is SYDVKM. The CDR3 DNA follows: TGTGCCAGCAGTTTTACTAGCGGGGGGCTCTTCACAGATACGCAGTATTTT. It specifies CASSFTSGGLFTDTQYF.

This clonotype occurred many times. The chain has TRBV5-1 and TRBJ1-1; 12 bases are a match to TRBD1. The CDR3 runs 13 residues. The ends lost 4 bases at V and 10 bases at J; junction bases unmatched: 5. Germline V gene data show CDR1 as SGHRS and CDR2 as YFSETQ. CDR3 sequence: CASSTGQGARAFF. The CDR3 bases are TGCGCCAGCAGCACGGGACAGGGGGCCCGAGCTTTCTTT.

V gene TRBV6-1 combines with J gene TRBJ2-1; 8 bases map to TRBD1. Unmatched junction bases numbered 6, after V lost 5 bases and J lost 6 bases. CDR1 and CDR2 from the germline V gene are MNHNS and SASEGT. This CDR3 has 14 residues. The CDR3 nucleotides read TGTGCCAGCAGTACCCAAGGACAGGGCAATGAGCAGTTCTTC. It specifies CASSTQGQGNEQFF.

This clonotype showed up just a few times. This CDR3 is CASKKGGGENIQYF. The CDR3 DNA reads as TGTGCCAGCAAAAAGGGGGGGGGAGAGAACATTCAGTACTTC. This chain uses TRBV2 with TRBJ2-4, with D possibly matching TRBD2 (7 bases). The CDR3 is 14 residues long. From germline, CDR1 is SNHLY and CDR2 FYNNEI. V shed 7 bases and J shed 7 bases, with 17 bases lying between them.

This clonotype was detected many times. The gene calls are TRBV6-1 and TRBJ2-3; D gene uncertain. Between the trimmed V and J ends, which lost 6 bases and 3 bases, there was a span of 13 bases. Germline V gives CDR1 MNHNS, CDR2 SASEGT. The CDR3 runs 14 residues. The CDR3 DNA sequence: TGTGCCAGCAGCGTGGCAGGTGGTACAGATACGCAGTATTTT. This codes for CASSVAGGTDTQYF.

The gene calls are TRBV20-1 and TRBJ2-1; 10 bases agree with TRBD2. With 0 bases clipped from V and 6 bases from J, the junction kept 5 bases outside the gene matches. The CDR3 loop spans 15 amino acids. CDR1 and CDR2 (germline): DFQATT, SNEGSKA (reference sequence). The CDR3 nucleotides are TGCAGTGCTAGAGATCGGACTAGCGGTCTCAATGAGCAGTTCTTC. This encodes CSARDRTSGLNEQFF.

The sample holds a few counts of this clonotype. The rearrangement links TRBV7-6 to TRBJ2-2; the D is unclear. Germline V lookup: CDR1 SGHVS, CDR2 FNYEAQ. This CDR3 region has 11 residues. Trimming removed 6 bases from V and 6 bases from J, with 5 bases in between. This CDR3 is CASRGSGELFF. CDR3 coding DNA: TGTGCCAGCAGGGGTTCCGGGGAGCTGTTTTTT.